The TCR beta chain under discussion was sequenced for a study of identical twins. Trimming left V 2 bases short and J 2 bases short, with 10 bases between. Germline V lookup: CDR1 MGHRA, CDR2 YSYEKL. This CDR3 has 14 amino acids. TCRdb reanalysed the 5' RACE reads using MiXCR and keeps one entry per CDR3 protein. This table has about 340,000 distinct CDR3 sequences, 10% to 15% appearing once. This clonotype was counted only a few times. This sample also belongs to another study, concerning yellow fever vaccine responses in identical twins.

The receptor was isolated from a woman aged 18 to 35 in good health. The sample consisted of CD8+ T cells sorted from blood. The chain recombines TRBV4-1 with TRBJ2-7; unclear D gene. This CDR3 is CASSQPAVPYEQYF. CDR3 DNA sequence: TGCGCCAGCAGCCAACCTGCGGTCCCCTACGAGCAGTACTTC.